This T cell receptor beta chain was retrieved from a study of T cell responses to AZD1222 COVID-19 vaccine. Study-level results: Mapped onto spike, vaccine-associated CD4 TCRs spanned it and were dominant at 160-218 and 743-854.

Measured with immunoSEQ multiplex PCR; TCRdb has only the in-frame clones, and not every one. The sample lists about 100,000 clones; 89% were seen once. As for this clone: As yet, its antigen is unknown.

The J segment lost 7 bases and the V segment lost 6 bases, leaving 12 bases of the junction unmatched. Germline CDR1 LNHDA, CDR2 SQIVND (reference sequence). The CDR3 has 14 residues. This sequence joins TRBV19 and TRBJ2-7, with 7 positions matching TRBD2. The specimen was peripheral blood, collected on day 0 of AZD1222 vaccination. The TCR was taken from an adult in good health. The CDR3 reads CASSPRDYLSEQYF. Here the CDR3 DNA reads TGTGCCAGTAGCCCGCGGGACTACCTCTCAGAGCAGTACTTC.